This T cell receptor (beta chain) comes out of a study of cytomegalovirus exposure and HLA in healthy donors (dated by TCRdb to about 2017). Regarding the research as a whole: The 500 to 800 repertoires of the first cohort and the roughly 110 validation repertoires were produced on the same platform, according to a later analysis. The study aimed to test whether signatures of past pathogen exposure could be identified by cataloging public T cell receptors. In addition to the first cohort of approximately 670 subjects, a separate validation cohort of 120 different subjects was used. To predict cytomegalovirus infection status, the study combined high-throughput TCR immunosequencing, statistical association of individual TCRs with disease status, and machine learning. The paper as a whole reports these results and caveats: The study listed 150 to 200 TCR beta chains as associated with cytomegalovirus. It was suggested by the authors that the approach could potentially be generalized to other disease states and immunological phenotypes. In vitro tests confirmed that three of the cytomegalovirus-associated TCR beta chains recognize cytomegalovirus antigens. In both the original and validation cohorts, the classifier was reported to diagnose cytomegalovirus status with high specificity and sensitivity. All 120 or so repertoires were used to score co-occurrence in the validation cohort in a later analysis, because that analysis had no HLA typing for the cohort. Subsequent analysis determined that TCRs grouped into clusters in the first cohort also showed a tendency toward co-occurrence across the 130 or so validation repertoires, and 94% of cluster scores exceeded 0. Most TCR sequences were seen in very few donors, while some public TCRs were found in many individuals.

CDR3 length: 13 amino acids, cysteine to phenylalanine. Here the CDR3 DNA is all that survives: 39 bases in frame from base 1. In the germline V gene (reference sequence), CDR1 corresponds to LNHDA and CDR2 to SQIVND. V trim: 5 bases; J trim: 8 bases; unmatched bases: 5. The library was made by the immunoSEQ multiplex PCR assay. As for the original processing: A statistical classification framework was built for diagnosing cytomegalovirus status from the catalog of TCR beta chain sequences. As stored in TCRdb, this immuneACCESS dataset retains in-frame rearrangements with V and J assigned. A fraction of the clones does not appear; measured against another copy, unresolved V genes explain less than half of the discrepancy, and the remainder lacks a known reason. V, J and clone size were drawn from that table, and D and trimming were deduced from the DNA. This sample has some 240,000 clones in its table, and 75% to 90% of those were observed once. Clones ranked in the top ten supply over 0.95% of the sample.

Donors formed part of the validation cohort, which comprised about 130 subjects and was distinct from the first cohort of 550 to 850 subjects. With respect to this clone: Its specific antigen is unknown. Per-nucleotide qualities are absent, and no much larger clonotype sits a single base away.

The rearrangement joined TRBV19 to TRBJ1-4; TRBD1 matches 7 bases in the middle. The receptor was derived from a woman younger than 45 in good health and CMV-seropositive. Sequencing was done on a sample of PBMCs. The DNA reads TGTGCCAGTAGTGCCCGACAGGGAGAAAAACTGTTTTTT. It encodes CASSARQGEKLFF.